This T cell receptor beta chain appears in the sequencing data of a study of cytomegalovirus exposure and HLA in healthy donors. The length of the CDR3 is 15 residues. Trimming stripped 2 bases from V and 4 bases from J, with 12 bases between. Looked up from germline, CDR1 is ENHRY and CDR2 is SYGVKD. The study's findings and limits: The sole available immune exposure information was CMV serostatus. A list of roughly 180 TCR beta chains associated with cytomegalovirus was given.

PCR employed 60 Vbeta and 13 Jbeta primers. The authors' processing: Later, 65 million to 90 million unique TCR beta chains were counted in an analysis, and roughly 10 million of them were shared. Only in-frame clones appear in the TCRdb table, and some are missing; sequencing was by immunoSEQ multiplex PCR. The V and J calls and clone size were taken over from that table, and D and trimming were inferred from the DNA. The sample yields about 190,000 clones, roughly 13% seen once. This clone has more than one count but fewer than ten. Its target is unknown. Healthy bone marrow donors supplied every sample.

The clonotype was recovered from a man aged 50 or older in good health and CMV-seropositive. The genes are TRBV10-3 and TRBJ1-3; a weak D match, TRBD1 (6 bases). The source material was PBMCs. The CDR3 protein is CAISEPNRAGNTIYF. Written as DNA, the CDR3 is TGTGCCATCAGTGAGCCAAACAGGGCGGGAAACACCATATATTTT.